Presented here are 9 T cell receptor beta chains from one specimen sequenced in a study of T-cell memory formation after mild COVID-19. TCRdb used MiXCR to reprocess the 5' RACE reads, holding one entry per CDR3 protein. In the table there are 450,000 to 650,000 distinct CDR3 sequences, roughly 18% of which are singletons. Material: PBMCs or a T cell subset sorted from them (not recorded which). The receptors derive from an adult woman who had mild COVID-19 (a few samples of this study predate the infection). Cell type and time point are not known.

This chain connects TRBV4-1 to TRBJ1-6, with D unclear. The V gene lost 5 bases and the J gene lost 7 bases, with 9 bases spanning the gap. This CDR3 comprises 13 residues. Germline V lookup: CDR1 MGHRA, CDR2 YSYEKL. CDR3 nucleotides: TGCGCCAGCAGCAGGGAATCGAATTCACCCCTCCACTTT. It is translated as CASSRESNSPLHF.

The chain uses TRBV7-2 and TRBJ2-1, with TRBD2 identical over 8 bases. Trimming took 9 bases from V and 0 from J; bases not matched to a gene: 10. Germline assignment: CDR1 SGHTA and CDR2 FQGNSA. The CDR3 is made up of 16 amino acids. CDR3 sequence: CASKKQRGSSYNEQFF. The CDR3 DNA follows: TGTGCCAGTAAAAAACAGCGGGGGAGCTCCTACAATGAGCAGTTCTTC. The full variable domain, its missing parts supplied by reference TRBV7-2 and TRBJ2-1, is GAGVSQSPSNKVTEKGKDVELRCDPISGHTALYWYRQSLGQGLEFLIYFQGNSAPDKSGLPSDRFSAERTGGSVSTLTIQRTQQEDSAVYLCASKKQRGSSYNEQFFGPGTRLTVL.

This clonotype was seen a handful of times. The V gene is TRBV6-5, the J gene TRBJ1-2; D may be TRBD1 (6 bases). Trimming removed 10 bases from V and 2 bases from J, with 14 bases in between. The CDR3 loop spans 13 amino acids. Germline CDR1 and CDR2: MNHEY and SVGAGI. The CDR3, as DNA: TGTGCCACCCTTCTAAGGGGGAACTATGGCTACACCTTC. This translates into CATLLRGNYGYTF.

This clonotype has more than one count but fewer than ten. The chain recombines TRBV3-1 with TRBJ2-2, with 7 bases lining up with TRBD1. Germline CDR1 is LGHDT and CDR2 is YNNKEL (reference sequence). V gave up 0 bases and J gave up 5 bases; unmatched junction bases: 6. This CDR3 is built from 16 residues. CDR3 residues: CASSQEKGQITGELFF. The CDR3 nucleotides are TGTGCCAGCAGCCAAGAAAAGGGACAGATAACCGGGGAGCTGTTTTTT. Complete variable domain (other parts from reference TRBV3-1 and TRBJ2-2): DTAVSQTPKYLVTQMGNDKSIKCEQNLGHDTMYWYKQDSKKFLKIMFSYNNKELIINETVPNRFSPKSPDKAHLNLHINSLELGDSAVYFCASSQEKGQITGELFFGEGSRLTVL.

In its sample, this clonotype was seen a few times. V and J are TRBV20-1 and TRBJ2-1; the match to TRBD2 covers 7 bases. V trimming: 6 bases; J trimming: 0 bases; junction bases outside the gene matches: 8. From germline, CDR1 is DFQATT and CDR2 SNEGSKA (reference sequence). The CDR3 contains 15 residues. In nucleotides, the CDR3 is TGCAGTGCACGAGAGCGGGGAGGCTCCTACAATGAGCAGTTCTTC. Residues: CSARERGGSYNEQFF.

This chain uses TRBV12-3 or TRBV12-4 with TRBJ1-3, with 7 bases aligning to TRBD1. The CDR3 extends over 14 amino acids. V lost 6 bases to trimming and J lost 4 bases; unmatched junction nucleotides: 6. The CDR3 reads CASRETGTGNTIYF. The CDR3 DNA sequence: TGTGCCAGCAGAGAGACAGGGACCGGAAACACCATATATTTT.

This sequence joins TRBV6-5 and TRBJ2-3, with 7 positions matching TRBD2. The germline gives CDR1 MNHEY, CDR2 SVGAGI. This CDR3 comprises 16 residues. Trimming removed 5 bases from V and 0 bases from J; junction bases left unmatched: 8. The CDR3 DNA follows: TGTGCCAGCAGTCGACGGGGTAGCGGGAGCACAGATACGCAGTATTTT. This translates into CASSRRGSGSTDTQYF.

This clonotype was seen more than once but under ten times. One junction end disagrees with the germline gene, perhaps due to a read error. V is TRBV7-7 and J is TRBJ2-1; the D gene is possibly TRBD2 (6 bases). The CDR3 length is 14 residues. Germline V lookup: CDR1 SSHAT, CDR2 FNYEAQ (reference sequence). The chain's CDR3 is CASSPLAGMDEQFF. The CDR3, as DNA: TGTGCTAGCAGCCCCCTCGCGGGAATGGATGAGCAGTTCTTC.

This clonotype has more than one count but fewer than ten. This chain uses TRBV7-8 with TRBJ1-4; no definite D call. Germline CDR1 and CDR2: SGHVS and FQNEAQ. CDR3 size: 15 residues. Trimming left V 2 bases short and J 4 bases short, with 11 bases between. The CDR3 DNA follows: TGTGCCAGCAGCTTATGGGCCAGAAATAATGAAAAACTGTTTTTT. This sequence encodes CASSLWARNNEKLFF.